This entry describes one TCR beta chain. The sample is drawn from a study of blood T cells in healthy people across ages. Through a sample-barcoded 5' primer and a J-beta primer mix, a second PCR was run for roughly 6 to 11 cycles. TCRdb processed the 5' RACE reads anew with MiXCR; each CDR3 protein has one entry. Found here are roughly 2 million distinct CDR3 sequences, around half of them singletons; the top ten hold about 2.1%. The CDR3 sequence is 13 residues long. The germline gives CDR1 DFQATT, CDR2 SNEGSKA (reference sequence). The germline V and J ends were trimmed by 3 bases and 8 bases, with 11 bases remaining between them.

The clonotype comes from a woman in her thirties or forties in good health. The sample consisted of blood. This rearrangement joins TRBV20-1 to TRBJ1-6; D unresolved. CDR3 DNA: TGCAGTGCTAGGGGATCTGGGGATTCACCCCTCCACTTT. Protein: CSARGSGDSPLHF.